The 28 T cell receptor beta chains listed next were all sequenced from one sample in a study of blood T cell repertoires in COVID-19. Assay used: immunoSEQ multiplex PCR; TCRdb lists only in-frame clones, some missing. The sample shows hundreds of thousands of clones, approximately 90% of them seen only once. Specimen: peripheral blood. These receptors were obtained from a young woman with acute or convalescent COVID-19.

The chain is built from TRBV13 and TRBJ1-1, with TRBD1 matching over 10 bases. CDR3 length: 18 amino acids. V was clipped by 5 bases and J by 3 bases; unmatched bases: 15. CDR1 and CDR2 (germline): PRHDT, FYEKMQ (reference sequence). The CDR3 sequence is CASSPAGTGEFGDTEAFF. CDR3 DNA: TGTGCCAGCAGCCCCGCCGGGACAGGGGAATTCGGGGACACTGAAGCTTTCTTT.

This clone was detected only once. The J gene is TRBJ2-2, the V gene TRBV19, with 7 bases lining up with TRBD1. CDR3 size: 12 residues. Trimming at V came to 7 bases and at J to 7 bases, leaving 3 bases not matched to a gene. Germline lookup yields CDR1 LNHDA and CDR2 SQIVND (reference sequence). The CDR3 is CASKGASGELFF. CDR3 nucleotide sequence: TGTGCCAGTAAGGGGGCTAGCGGGGAGCTGTTTTTT.

The CDR3: CASGPGTGGGEKLFF. CDR3 in DNA: TGTGCTAGTGGTCCTGGTACAGGGGGAGGTGAAAAACTGTTTTTT. The chain is built from TRBV12-5 and TRBJ1-4, with 8 positions matching TRBD1. Germline loops: CDR1 LGHNT, CDR2 FRNRAP. Trimming removed 5 bases from V and 7 bases from J; junction bases left unmatched: 9. This CDR3 is 15 amino acids long.

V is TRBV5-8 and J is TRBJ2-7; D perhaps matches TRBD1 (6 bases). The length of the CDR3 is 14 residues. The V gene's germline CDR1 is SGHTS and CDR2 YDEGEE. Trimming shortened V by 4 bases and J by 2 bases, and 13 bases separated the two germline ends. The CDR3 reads CASSHSGTPYEQYF. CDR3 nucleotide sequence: TGTGCCAGCAGCCACTCCGGGACACCCTACGAGCAGTACTTC.

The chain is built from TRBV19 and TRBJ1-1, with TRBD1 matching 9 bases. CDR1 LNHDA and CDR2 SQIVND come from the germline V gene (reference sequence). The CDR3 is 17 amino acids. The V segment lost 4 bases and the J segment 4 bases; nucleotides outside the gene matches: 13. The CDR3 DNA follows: TGTGCCAGTAGTACCCCAGGACAGGGGCGATGGGGCACTGAAGCTTTCTTT. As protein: CASSTPGQGRWGTEAFF.

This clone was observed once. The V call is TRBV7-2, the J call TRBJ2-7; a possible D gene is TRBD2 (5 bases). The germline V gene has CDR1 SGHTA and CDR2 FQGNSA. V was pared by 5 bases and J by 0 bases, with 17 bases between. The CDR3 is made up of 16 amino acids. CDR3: CASSPRVARSSYEQYF. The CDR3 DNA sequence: TGTGCCAGCAGCCCGCGGGTCGCCAGGAGCTCCTACGAGCAGTACTTC.

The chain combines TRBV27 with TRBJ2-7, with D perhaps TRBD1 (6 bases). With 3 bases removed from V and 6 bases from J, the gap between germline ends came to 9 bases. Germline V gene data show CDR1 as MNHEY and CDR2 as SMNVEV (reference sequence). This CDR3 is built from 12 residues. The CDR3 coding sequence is TGTGCCAGCAGTTTCCAGGGGCTCGAGCAGTACTTC. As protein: CASSFQGLEQYF.

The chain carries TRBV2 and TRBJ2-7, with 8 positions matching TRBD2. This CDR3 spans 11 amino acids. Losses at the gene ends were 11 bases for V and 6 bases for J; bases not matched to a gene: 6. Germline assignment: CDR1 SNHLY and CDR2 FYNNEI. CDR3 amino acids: CASGAGGEQYF. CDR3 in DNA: TGTGCCTCCGGGGCGGGGGGCGAGCAGTACTTC.

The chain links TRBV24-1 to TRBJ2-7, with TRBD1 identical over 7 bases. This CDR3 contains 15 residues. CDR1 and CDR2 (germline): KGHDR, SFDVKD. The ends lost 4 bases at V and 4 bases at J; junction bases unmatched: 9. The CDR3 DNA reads TGTGCCACCAGTGACGAGAGAGGGGGCTGGTACGAGCAGTACTTC. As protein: CATSDERGGWYEQYF.

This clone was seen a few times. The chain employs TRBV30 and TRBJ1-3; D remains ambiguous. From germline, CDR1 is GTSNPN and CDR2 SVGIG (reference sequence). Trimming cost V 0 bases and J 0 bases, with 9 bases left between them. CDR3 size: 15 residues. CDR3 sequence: CAWSVRQVSGNTIYF. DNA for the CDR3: TGTGCCTGGAGTGTACGACAAGTCTCTGGAAACACCATATATTTT.

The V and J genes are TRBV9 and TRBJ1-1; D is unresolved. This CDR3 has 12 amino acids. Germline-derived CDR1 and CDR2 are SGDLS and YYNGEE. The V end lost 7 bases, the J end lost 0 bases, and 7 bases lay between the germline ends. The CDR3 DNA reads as TGTGCCAGCGAGGGAGTGAACACTGAAGCTTTCTTT. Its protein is CASEGVNTEAFF.

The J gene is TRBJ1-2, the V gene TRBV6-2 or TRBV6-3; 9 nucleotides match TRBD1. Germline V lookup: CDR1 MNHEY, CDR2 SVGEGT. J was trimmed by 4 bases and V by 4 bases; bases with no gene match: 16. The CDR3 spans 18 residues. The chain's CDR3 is CASSFLGQGSRRGYGYTF. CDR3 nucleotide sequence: TGTGCCAGCAGTTTCCTCGGACAGGGGAGTCGTCGGGGCTATGGCTACACCTTC.

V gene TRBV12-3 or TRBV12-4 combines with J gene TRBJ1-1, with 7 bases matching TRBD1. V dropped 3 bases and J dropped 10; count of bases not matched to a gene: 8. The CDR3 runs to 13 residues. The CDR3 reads CASSLGQSNVAFF. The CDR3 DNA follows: TGTGCCAGCAGTTTGGGACAGTCGAATGTAGCTTTCTTT.

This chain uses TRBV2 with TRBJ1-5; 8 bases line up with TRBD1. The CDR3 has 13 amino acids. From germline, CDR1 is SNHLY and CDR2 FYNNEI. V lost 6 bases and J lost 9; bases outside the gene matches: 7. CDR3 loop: CASRGQGAWPQHF. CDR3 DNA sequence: TGTGCCAGCAGGGGGCAGGGGGCTTGGCCCCAGCATTTT.

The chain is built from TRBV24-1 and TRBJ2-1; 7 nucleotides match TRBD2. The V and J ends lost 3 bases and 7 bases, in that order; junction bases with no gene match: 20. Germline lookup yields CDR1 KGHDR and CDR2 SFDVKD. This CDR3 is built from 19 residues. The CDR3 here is CATSDPRGDGPYLRNEQFF. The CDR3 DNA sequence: TGTGCCACCAGTGATCCCCGGGGGGATGGGCCCTATCTGAGGAATGAGCAGTTCTTC.

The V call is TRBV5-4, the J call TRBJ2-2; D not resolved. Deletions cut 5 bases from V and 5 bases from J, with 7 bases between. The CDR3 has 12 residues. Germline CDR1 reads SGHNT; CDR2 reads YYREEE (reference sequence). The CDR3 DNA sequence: TGTGCCAGCAGGGTACTGACCGGGGAGCTGTTTTTT. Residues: CASRVLTGELFF.

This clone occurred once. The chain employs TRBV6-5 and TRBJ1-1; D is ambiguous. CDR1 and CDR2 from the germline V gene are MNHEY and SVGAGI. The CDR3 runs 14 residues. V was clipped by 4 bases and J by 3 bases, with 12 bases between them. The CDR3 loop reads CASSSQWEDTEAFF. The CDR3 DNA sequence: TGTGCCAGCAGTTCTCAGTGGGAGGACACTGAAGCTTTCTTT.

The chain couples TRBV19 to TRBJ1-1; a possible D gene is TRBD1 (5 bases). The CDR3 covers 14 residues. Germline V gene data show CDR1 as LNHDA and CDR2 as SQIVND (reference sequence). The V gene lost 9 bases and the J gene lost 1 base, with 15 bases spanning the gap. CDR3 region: CASNGGGWNTEAFF. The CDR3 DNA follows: TGTGCCAGCAACGGCGGGGGGTGGAACACTGAAGCTTTCTTT.

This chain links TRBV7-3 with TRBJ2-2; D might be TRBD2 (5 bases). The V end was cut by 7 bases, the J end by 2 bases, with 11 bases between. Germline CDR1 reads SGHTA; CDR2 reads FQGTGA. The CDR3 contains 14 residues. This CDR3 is CASKGRGNTGELFF. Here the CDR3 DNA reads TGTGCCAGCAAGGGTCGGGGTAACACCGGGGAGCTGTTTTTT. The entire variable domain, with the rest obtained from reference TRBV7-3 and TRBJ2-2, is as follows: GAGVSQTPSNKVTEKGKYVELRCDPISGHTALYWYRQSLGQGPEFLIYFQGTGAADDSGLPNDRFFAVRPEGSVSTLKIQRTERGDSAVYLCASKGRGNTGELFFGEGSRLTVL.

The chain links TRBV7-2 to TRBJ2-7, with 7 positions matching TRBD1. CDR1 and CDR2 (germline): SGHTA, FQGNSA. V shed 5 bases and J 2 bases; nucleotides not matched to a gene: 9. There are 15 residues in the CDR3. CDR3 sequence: CASSPGQGETYEQYF. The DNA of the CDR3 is TGTGCCAGCAGCCCGGGGCAGGGGGAAACCTACGAGCAGTACTTC.

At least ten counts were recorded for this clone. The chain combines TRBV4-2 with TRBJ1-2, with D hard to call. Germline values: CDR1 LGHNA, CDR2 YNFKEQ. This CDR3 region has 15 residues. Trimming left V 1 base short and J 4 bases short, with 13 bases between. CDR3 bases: TGTGCCAGCAGCCAAGTGAGGGATACTGTCTATGGCTACACCTTC. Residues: CASSQVRDTVYGYTF.

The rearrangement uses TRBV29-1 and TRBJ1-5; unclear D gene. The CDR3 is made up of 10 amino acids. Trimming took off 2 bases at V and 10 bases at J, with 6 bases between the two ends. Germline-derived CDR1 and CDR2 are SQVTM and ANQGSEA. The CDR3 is CSVEPKPQHF. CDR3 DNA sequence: TGCAGCGTTGAACCCAAACCCCAGCATTTT.

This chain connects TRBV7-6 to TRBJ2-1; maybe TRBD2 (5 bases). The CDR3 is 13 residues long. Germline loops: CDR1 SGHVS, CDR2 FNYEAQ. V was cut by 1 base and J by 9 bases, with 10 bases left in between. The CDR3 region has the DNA TGTGCCAGCAGCTTAGGAGGGAGCCGTGAGCAGTTCTTC. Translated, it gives CASSLGGSREQFF.

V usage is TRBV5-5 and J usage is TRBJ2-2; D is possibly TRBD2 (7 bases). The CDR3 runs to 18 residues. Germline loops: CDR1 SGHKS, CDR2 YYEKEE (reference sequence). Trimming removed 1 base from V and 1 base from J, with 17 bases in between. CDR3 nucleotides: TGTGCCAGCAGCTTGAAGGGTGCGGGGGCGTGGAACACCGGGGAGCTGTTTTTT. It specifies CASSLKGAGAWNTGELFF. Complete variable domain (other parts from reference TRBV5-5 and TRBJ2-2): DAGVTQSPTHLIKTRGQQVTLRCSPISGHKSVSWYQQVLGQGPQFIFQYYEKEERGRGNFPDRFSARQFPNYSSELNVNALLLGDSALYLCASSLKGAGAWNTGELFFGEGSRLTVL.

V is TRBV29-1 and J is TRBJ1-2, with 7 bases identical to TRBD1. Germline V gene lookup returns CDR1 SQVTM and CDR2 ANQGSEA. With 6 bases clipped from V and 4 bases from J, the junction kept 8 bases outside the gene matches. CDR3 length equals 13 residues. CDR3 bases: TGCAGCGTCACGGACAGGACCCCCTATGGCTACACCTTC. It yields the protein CSVTDRTPYGYTF.

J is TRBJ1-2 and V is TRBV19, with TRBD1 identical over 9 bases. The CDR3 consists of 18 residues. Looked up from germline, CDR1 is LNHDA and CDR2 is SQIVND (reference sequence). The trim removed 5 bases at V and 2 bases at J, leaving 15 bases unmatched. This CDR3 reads CASSPRPLGQGENYGYTF. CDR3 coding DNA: TGTGCCAGTAGTCCGAGACCTTTGGGACAGGGAGAAAACTATGGCTACACCTTC.

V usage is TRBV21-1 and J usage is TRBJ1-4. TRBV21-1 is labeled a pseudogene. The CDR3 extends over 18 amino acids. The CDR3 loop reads CASSKANRRGCGNEKLFF. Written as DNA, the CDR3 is TGTGCCAGCAGCAAAGCTAATCGGCGGGGCTGTGGTAATGAAAAACTGTTTTTT.

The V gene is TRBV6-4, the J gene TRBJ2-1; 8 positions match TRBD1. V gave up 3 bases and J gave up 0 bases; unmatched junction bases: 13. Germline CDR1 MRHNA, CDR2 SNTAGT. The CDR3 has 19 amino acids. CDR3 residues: CASSELPGGERGSYNEQFF. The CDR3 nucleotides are TGTGCCAGCAGTGAATTACCAGGGGGCGAGCGCGGCTCCTACAATGAGCAGTTCTTC.